This T cell receptor beta chain was recovered during a study of shared clonotypes between healthy human individuals. Study information: Per-donor plates numbered three CD4 naive, three CD4 memory, two CD8 naive and one CD8 memory.

TCRdb's copy holds only in-frame clones and misses some; the assay was immunoSEQ multiplex PCR. The data show around 690,000 clones, 80% to 95% seen once. The TCR was taken from a man aged 18 to 35 in good health. Some clones in this sample may be carry-over from other donors' samples. The sequenced sample consisted of memory CD8+ T cells from PBMCs. Subset of the sample: CD45RO+ cells pooled with CCR7-negative TemRA cells.

The DNA of the CDR3 is TGCGCCAGCAGCCAAGGAGCCAATGAGCAGTTCTTC. It codes for CASSQGANEQFF. This chain connects TRBV4-1 to TRBJ2-1, with D hard to call. The germline V gene encodes CDR1 MGHRA and CDR2 YSYEKL. The V end was cut by 1 base, the J end by 6 bases, with 4 bases between. This CDR3 spans 12 amino acids.